A single sample is the source of the 10 T cell receptor beta chains below, sequenced in a study of metastatic and nonmetastatic thyroid tumors. All patients were treatment-naive before thyroid surgery. TCRdb re-called the PCR reads with MiXCR. The sample lists about 93,000 clones; about 13% were seen once. The sample taken for sequencing was blood. The source of these receptors is a female donor with papillary thyroid cancer or a benign thyroid nodule (not recorded which). Some clones in this sample may be carry-over from other donors' samples.

This clone was recorded at least ten times. The rearrangement links TRBV28 to TRBJ2-7, with D unclear. The ends were cut back, 6 bases at V and 2 bases at J, with 11 bases in the middle. CDR3 length: 13 residues. Germline V CDR1 and CDR2: MDHEN, SYDVKM. The CDR3 spells CASRSTAPYEQYF. As DNA, the CDR3 is TGTGCCAGCAGGTCCACAGCTCCCTACGAGCAGTACTTC. The whole variable domain, remainder taken from reference TRBV28 and TRBJ2-7, is DVKVTQSSRYLVKRTGEKVFLECVQDMDHENMFWYRQDPGLGLRLIYFSYDVKMKEKGDIPEGYSVSREKKERFSLILESASTNQTSMYLCASRSTAPYEQYFGPGTRLTVT.

This clone was counted ten times or more. The chain carries TRBV11-2 and TRBJ2-1; either TRBD1 or TRBD2 may supply D (5 bases each). Per germline, CDR1 SGHAT and CDR2 FQNNGV. Trimming took 3 bases from V and 7 from J, leaving 13 bases between them. The CDR3 contains 14 residues. In nucleotides, the CDR3 is TGTGCCAGCAGCTTTAGACTAAGGGGAAATGAGCAGTTCTTC. Translated: CASSFRLRGNEQFF.

This clone was counted at least ten times. The chain couples TRBV7-2 to TRBJ2-3; 9 bases are shared with TRBD1. Germline CDR1 reads SGHTA; CDR2 reads FQGNSA. The CDR3 runs 14 residues. Trimming at V came to 0 bases and at J to 15 bases, leaving 10 bases not matched to a gene. Here the CDR3 DNA reads TGTGCCAGCAGCTTAGCCCGGGGGGACAGGGTGGAATATTTT. This translates into CASSLARGDRVEYF.

The V and J genes are TRBV9 and TRBJ1-1; no reliable D call. The germline V and J ends were trimmed by 1 base and 3 bases, with 7 bases remaining between them. This CDR3 contains 13 residues. Germline assignment: CDR1 SGDLS and CDR2 YYNGEE. In DNA form, the CDR3 reads TGTGCCAGCAGCGTACGTCATGACACTGAAGCTTTCTTT. Residues: CASSVRHDTEAFF.

This clone was detected ten times or more. V is TRBV5-1 and J is TRBJ2-1; 11 bases are shared with TRBD1. From germline, CDR1 is SGHRS and CDR2 YFSETQ. Losses at the gene ends were 3 bases for V and 9 bases for J; bases not matched to a gene: 11. This CDR3 has 16 residues. The CDR3, as DNA: TGCGCCAGCAGCTATCTTCCGGGACAGGGGGTATCTGAGCAGTTCTTC. It encodes CASSYLPGQGVSEQFF. Based on the CDR3 plus reference TRBV5-1 and TRBJ2-1, the full variable domain is KAGVTQTPRYLIKTRGQQVTLSCSPISGHRSVSWYQQTPGQGLQFLFEYFSETQRNKGNFPGRFSGRQFSNSRSEMNVSTLELGDSALYLCASSYLPGQGVSEQFFGPGTRLTVL.

Comments on this clone: A much bigger clone sits one base away, suggesting this may be a read error. This chain joins TRBV18 and TRBJ1-1; TRBD1 might be the D (6 bases). CDR3 length: 16 amino acids. Germline CDR1 and CDR2: KGHSH and LQKENI. Trimming took 0 bases from V and 1 from J, leaving 12 bases between them. The chain's CDR3 is CASSPPSRGSNTEAFF. DNA of the CDR3: TGTGCCAGCTCACCACCGAGCAGGGGTTCGAACACTGAAGCTTTCTTT.

At least ten counts were recorded for this clone. The chain carries TRBV30 and TRBJ1-5, with D perhaps matching TRBD1 (5 bases). Deletions cut 2 bases from V and 6 bases from J, with 11 bases between. CDR3 length: 13 residues. From germline, CDR1 is GTSNPN and CDR2 SVGIG (reference sequence). The CDR3 protein is CAWSTHRGQPQHF. As DNA, the CDR3 is TGTGCCTGGAGTACCCATAGGGGTCAGCCCCAGCATTTT.

The chain joins TRBV28 to TRBJ2-7; no clear D. The CDR3 length is 14 residues. V was cut by 5 bases and J by 2 bases, with 13 bases left in between. CDR1 MDHEN and CDR2 SYDVKM come from the germline V gene. The CDR3, as DNA: TGTGCCAGCAGTCAACCTCCCGTAACCTACGAGCAGTACTTC. It translates to CASSQPPVTYEQYF.

Worth noting for this clone: A much larger clonotype is one base distant, so this may be a read error. The V call is TRBV7-9, the J call TRBJ2-5; TRBD1 might be the D (5 bases). This CDR3 is 13 amino acids long. Germline V gives CDR1 SEHNR, CDR2 FQNEAQ (reference sequence). V lost 4 bases and J 1 base, leaving 7 bases between the germline ends. The CDR3 DNA reads as TGTGCCAGCAGCTCGGACATCCAAGAGACCCAGTACTTC. Translating it yields CASSSDIQETQYF.

This clone was observed a handful of times. The J gene is TRBJ2-5, the V gene TRBV4-1; no firm D call. Germline V gene data show CDR1 as MGHRA and CDR2 as YSYEKL. The CDR3 runs to 12 residues. With 1 base removed from V and 7 bases from J, the gap between germline ends came to 7 bases. CDR3 region: CASSQGPGTQYF. The CDR3 nucleotides are TGCGCCAGCAGCCAAGGTCCTGGGACCCAGTACTTC.